The 21 T cell receptor beta chains below come from one sample, sequenced in a study of T cell responses to AZD1222 COVID-19 vaccine. Here immunoSEQ multiplex PCR was the method, and the copy in TCRdb shows in-frame clones only, minus some. This sample has around 100,000 clones, with roughly 90% found just once. The sample here was peripheral blood, taken on day 0 of AZD1222 vaccination. These receptors were taken from an adult in good health.

The chain employs TRBV2 and TRBJ2-6, with TRBD1 matching 9 bases. Germline CDR1 SNHLY, CDR2 FYNNEI. The CDR3 sequence is 15 residues long. Trimming took 8 bases from V and 4 from J; bases not matched to a gene: 6. The CDR3 bases are TGTGCCAGCCGGGACAGGGCTTCCGGGGCCAACGTCCTGACTTTC. It yields the protein CASRDRASGANVLTF.

The chain couples TRBV29-1 to TRBJ2-5, with TRBD1 matching over 9 bases. Per germline, CDR1 SQVTM and CDR2 ANQGSEA. The CDR3 spans 13 residues. The ends lost 6 bases at V and 4 bases at J; junction bases unmatched: 6. The CDR3 protein is CSVETGGGETQYF. As DNA, the CDR3 is TGCAGCGTGGAGACAGGGGGAGGAGAGACCCAGTACTTC.

The chain joins TRBV27 to TRBJ2-7; TRBD2 matches at 10 bases. CDR3 length: 15 residues. The V segment lost 1 base and the J segment 6 bases; nucleotides outside the gene matches: 6. Germline V gives CDR1 MNHEY, CDR2 SMNVEV (reference sequence). The CDR3 DNA follows: TGTGCCAGCAGTTTATTGCCTAGCGGGAGTAGCGAGCAGTACTTC. This encodes CASSLLPSGSSEQYF.

J is TRBJ2-7 and V is TRBV4-3; 9 positions match TRBD2. With V trimmed by 2 bases and J by 2 bases, 10 bases remained unmatched. Germline V gives CDR1 LGHNA, CDR2 YSLEER. The length of the CDR3 is 17 residues. CDR3 in amino acids: CASSQSLSGSEAYEQYF. The CDR3 bases are TGCGCCAGCAGCCAATCCCTTAGCGGGAGCGAAGCCTACGAGCAGTACTTC.

The chain is built from TRBV30 and TRBJ1-6; D uncertain. The germline V gene has CDR1 GTSNPN and CDR2 SVGIG (reference sequence). This CDR3 has 13 amino acids. V was pared by 2 bases and J by 6 bases, with 8 bases between. This CDR3 is CAWSRGSNSPLHF. As DNA, the CDR3 is TGTGCCTGGAGTAGAGGGAGTAATTCACCCCTCCACTTT.

DNA for the CDR3: TGCGCCAGCAGCTCCGCCTTGCTTCCAGCCTACAATGAGCAGTTCTTC. The encoded protein is CASSSALLPAYNEQFF. The rearrangement links TRBV5-1 to TRBJ2-1, with unresolved D. V was clipped by 3 bases and J by 2 bases, with 15 bases between them. The CDR3 is 16 residues long. Germline assignment: CDR1 SGHRS and CDR2 YFSETQ.

This clone was observed a single time. The junction differs from germline at one of its ends, possibly a read error. The V gene is TRBV7-2, the J gene TRBJ1-1, with D tentatively TRBD1 (5 bases). Germline values: CDR1 SGHTA, CDR2 FQGNSA. This CDR3 contains 14 residues. CDR3 in amino acids: CANSFLDTNTEAFF. The DNA for the CDR3 is TGTGCCAACAGCTTTCTGGACACGAACACTGAAGCTTTCTTT. The variable domain in full, completed from reference TRBV7-2 and TRBJ1-1, reads GAGVSQSPSNKVTEKGKDVELRCDPISGHTALYWYRQSLGQGLEFLIYFQGNSAPDKSGLPSDRFSAERTGGSVSTLTIQRTQQEDSAVYLCANSFLDTNTEAFFGQGTRLTVV.

The V call is TRBV27, the J call TRBJ2-7; weak D call: TRBD1 (6 bases). The CDR3 contains 15 residues. V lost 4 bases and J lost 3, with 16 bases in between. The germline V gene has CDR1 MNHEY and CDR2 SMNVEV (reference sequence). The DNA of the CDR3 is TGTGCCAGCAGTTCGGTACAGGGCTCGATCTACGAGCAGTACTTC. Residues: CASSSVQGSIYEQYF.

The chain is built from TRBV30 and TRBJ1-5, with D maybe TRBD1 (5 bases). The CDR3 sequence is 15 residues long. V was trimmed by 0 bases and J by 8 bases, leaving 17 bases between them. Germline values: CDR1 GTSNPN, CDR2 SVGIG (reference sequence). Written as DNA, the CDR3 is TGTGCCTGGAGTGTGGGGGGGTCGGGGGTGAAGCCCCAGCATTTT. It translates to CAWSVGGSGVKPQHF.

The chain joins TRBV28 to TRBJ2-7; D unresolved. V lost 7 bases, J lost 0 bases, and 13 bases lay in between. The CDR3 covers 14 residues. Germline V gene lookup returns CDR1 MDHEN and CDR2 SYDVKM. Written as DNA, the CDR3 is TGTGCCAGCACCCCGGCCCGGAGCTCCTACGAGCAGTACTTC. The encoded protein is CASTPARSSYEQYF.

As DNA, the CDR3 is TGTGCCAGCAGCTATAGGGACAGGGGTAGTTCACCCCTCCACTTT. Encoded protein: CASSYRDRGSSPLHF. V usage is TRBV7-2 and J usage is TRBJ1-6, with 10 bases matching TRBD1. Germline assignment: CDR1 SGHTA and CDR2 FQGNSA. The CDR3 contains 15 residues. J gave up 9 bases and V 4 bases, and 6 bases lay outside the gene matches.

The genes are TRBV9 and TRBJ1-4, with 11 bases identical to TRBD1. This CDR3 comprises 16 residues. V was clipped by 4 bases and J by 4 bases; unmatched bases: 6. The V gene's germline CDR1 is SGDLS and CDR2 YYNGEE. CDR3: CASSIRTGGSNEKLFF. CDR3 DNA: TGTGCCAGCAGCATCCGGACAGGGGGCAGTAATGAAAAACTGTTTTTT.

The chain carries TRBV4-3 and TRBJ1-5; D possibly corresponds to TRBD1 (5 bases). The germline gives CDR1 LGHNA, CDR2 YSLEER. This CDR3 has 16 residues. The V end was cut by 0 bases, the J end by 1 base, with 10 bases between. The CDR3 protein is CASSQEWGLSNQPQHF. CDR3 sequence (DNA): TGCGCCAGCAGCCAAGAGTGGGGGTTAAGCAATCAGCCCCAGCATTTT.

The chain links TRBV6-2 or TRBV6-3 to TRBJ2-3; 8 bases match TRBD1. The CDR3 is made up of 14 amino acids. Trimming at V came to 5 bases and at J to 1 base, leaving 2 bases not matched to a gene. Germline assignment: CDR1 MNHEY and CDR2 SVGEGT. Here the CDR3 DNA reads TGTGCCAGCAGTGACAGGGGTGGCACAGATACGCAGTATTTT. Translating gives CASSDRGGTDTQYF.

The rearrangement uses TRBV5-8 and TRBJ2-3; D remains ambiguous. The CDR3 is 12 residues long. The germline CDR1 and CDR2 sequences are SGHTS and YDEGEE. With 0 bases removed from V and 3 bases from J, the gap between germline ends came to 2 bases. CDR3 amino acids: CASSLATDTQYF. For the CDR3, the DNA is TGTGCCAGCAGCTTGGCTACAGATACGCAGTATTTT.

The chain employs TRBV9 and TRBJ1-1; D may be TRBD1 (5 bases). The CDR3 is made up of 13 amino acids. The germline gives CDR1 SGDLS, CDR2 YYNGEE. Trimming took 3 bases from V and 0 from J, leaving 6 bases between them. CDR3 amino acids: CASSEGVNTEAFF. The CDR3 DNA reads as TGTGCCAGCAGCGAAGGGGTGAACACTGAAGCTTTCTTT.

The V call is TRBV5-1, the J call TRBJ2-5, with D possibly called TRBD1 or TRBD2 (5 bases each). V was cut by 0 bases and J by 1 base, with 13 bases left in between. There are 16 residues in the CDR3. Germline assignment: CDR1 SGHRS and CDR2 YFSETQ. The CDR3 nucleotides read TGCGCCAGCAGCTTGGTTTCAGGGAGAAGCCAAGAGACCCAGTACTTC. Its protein is CASSLVSGRSQETQYF.

This chain connects TRBV10-3 to TRBJ2-5; 9 bases align to TRBD1. The CDR3 extends over 14 amino acids. Losses at the gene ends were 6 bases for V and 5 bases for J; bases not matched to a gene: 7. The germline gives CDR1 ENHRY, CDR2 SYGVKD. The CDR3 DNA reads as TGTGCCATCAGAAGACAGGGGGTGACGGAGACCCAGTACTTC. Translated, it gives CAIRRQGVTETQYF.

The chain combines TRBV14 with TRBJ2-5; D perhaps matches TRBD1 (6 bases). V was clipped by 0 bases and J by 9 bases, with 11 bases between them. Looked up from germline, CDR1 is SGHDN and CDR2 is FVKESK. The CDR3 is 13 amino acids. The CDR3 reads CASSQEGGRAQYF. The CDR3 DNA reads as TGTGCCAGCAGCCAAGAAGGGGGACGGGCCCAGTACTTC.

In its sample, this clone was seen once. The chain uses TRBV5-6 and TRBJ2-1; possibly TRBD2 for D (5 bases). This CDR3 is 13 amino acids long. Germline V gene sequence: CDR1 SGHDT, CDR2 YYEEEE. Trimming shortened V by 4 bases and J by 9 bases, and 14 bases separated the two germline ends. The CDR3 spells CASSPTARGEQFF. The CDR3 nucleotides read TGTGCCAGCAGCCCGACGGCCCGGGGTGAGCAGTTCTTC.

J is TRBJ2-7 and V is TRBV7-8; D not certain. The CDR3 has 14 residues. V gave up 1 base and J gave up 2 bases, with 9 bases separating them. Germline V lookup: CDR1 SGHVS, CDR2 FQNEAQ. The CDR3 DNA follows: TGTGCCAGCAGCTTAGAGGGCAAGACCTACGAGCAGTACTTC. This translates into CASSLEGKTYEQYF.